These 18 T cell receptor beta chains came from one sample sequenced in a study of T-cell reconstitution after alpha-beta-depleted transplantation in children. Unique molecular identifiers tagged the TCRbeta library. Each CDR3 protein gets one entry after TCRdb re-called the PCR reads with MiXCR. The sample consists of 200,000 to 250,000 distinct CDR3 sequences, approximately 8% of them appearing once. Sequencing used PBMCs, mostly from graft donor cells, obtained 360 days after TCRalphabeta/CD19-depleted stem cell transplant. Source of these receptors: a male patient aged 2 to 10 who had a stem cell transplant for acute myeloid leukemia, so the T cells may come from the graft donor.

This clonotype was detected ten times or more. The chain employs TRBV21-1 and TRBJ2-3; the table's D call TRBD1 went unverified against the DNA. TRBV21-1 is a listed pseudogene. The length of the CDR3 is 14 residues. CDR3 coding DNA: TGTGCCAGCAAAATCTTCAGGGGCACAGATACGCAGTATTTT. It translates to CASKIFRGTDTQYF.

The genes are TRBV10-3 and TRBJ2-5; 7 nucleotides line up with TRBD2. This CDR3 has 13 residues. Trimming at V came to 6 bases and at J to 5 bases, leaving 6 bases not matched to a gene. The germline CDR1 and CDR2 sequences are ENHRY and SYGVKD. The CDR3 DNA sequence: TGTGCCATCAGCGACGGGGGGAGGGAGACCCAGTACTTC. Translation: CAISDGGRETQYF.

This clonotype was detected only a few times. V and J are TRBV7-6 and TRBJ2-4, with D perhaps matching TRBD1 (6 bases). Looked up from germline, CDR1 is SGHVS and CDR2 is FNYEAQ. Deletions cut 0 bases from V and 8 bases from J, with 8 bases between. The CDR3 contains 13 residues. The CDR3, as DNA: TGTGCCAGCAGCTTAGCAGGGGGAGACATTCAGTACTTC. It codes for CASSLAGGDIQYF.

The chain combines TRBV6-4 with TRBJ2-6, with unresolved D. The CDR3 sequence is 15 residues long. Germline-derived CDR1 and CDR2 are MRHNA and SNTAGT. V lost 2 bases, J lost 0 bases, and 5 bases lay in between. This CDR3 reads CASSDQPSGANVLTF. DNA for the CDR3: TGTGCCAGCAGTGACCAGCCCTCTGGGGCCAACGTCCTGACTTTC.

Only a few counts were recorded for this clonotype. V is TRBV12-3 or TRBV12-4 and J is TRBJ2-3; 16 bases fit TRBD2. This CDR3 has 17 amino acids. Trimming cost V 4 bases and J 6 bases; bases outside gene matches: 7. The CDR3 region has the DNA TGTGCCAGCAGTTCTGGGACTAGCGGGGGGGACCTCGATACGCAGTATTTT. It translates to CASSSGTSGGDLDTQYF.

In DNA form, the CDR3 reads TGTGCCACCAGCAGGCAACCTTCTTGGACAGGAGCCTTCCAAGAGACCCAGTACTTC. This codes for CATSRQPSWTGAFQETQYF. V usage is TRBV15 and J usage is TRBJ2-5; 7 bases are shared with TRBD1. This CDR3 region has 19 residues. V lost 3 bases to trimming and J lost 1 base; unmatched junction nucleotides: 17. Germline CDR1 and CDR2: LNHNV and YYDKDF (reference sequence).

The chain uses TRBV6-5 and TRBJ1-2, with 8 bases lining up with TRBD1. The CDR3 runs 13 residues. Germline CDR1 and CDR2: MNHEY and SVGAGI. The ends lost 2 bases at V and 8 bases at J; junction bases unmatched: 4. The CDR3 protein is CASSYRQGKGYTF. In nucleotides, the CDR3 is TGTGCCAGCAGTTACCGACAGGGGAAAGGCTACACCTTC.

At least ten counts were recorded for this clonotype. J is TRBJ2-2 and V is TRBV29-1, with D tentatively TRBD2 (6 bases). V shed 6 bases and J shed 9 bases, with 17 bases lying between them. The germline gives CDR1 SQVTM, CDR2 ANQGSEA. The CDR3 consists of 13 residues. The CDR3 DNA reads TGCAGCGTCTTAACCCGTACTAGCCGGGAGCTGTTTTTT. It encodes CSVLTRTSRELFF.

This clonotype was detected many times. The chain is built from TRBV12-3 or TRBV12-4 and TRBJ2-2; D unresolved. The CDR3 contains 18 residues. V dropped 5 bases and J dropped 3 bases, with 22 bases sitting between them. Written as DNA, the CDR3 is TGTGCCAGCAGTGAACCCCCCCTTGACTCTCGCGACACCGGGGAGCTGTTTTTT. It encodes CASSEPPLDSRDTGELFF.

This clonotype was seen many times. The chain combines TRBV4-2 with TRBJ2-7, with unresolved D. Germline V gives CDR1 LGHNA, CDR2 YNFKEQ. The CDR3 has 15 amino acids. Trimming pared 0 bases from V and 0 bases from J, leaving 9 bases between. The CDR3 sequence: CASSQETGSSYEQYF. The CDR3 nucleotides are TGTGCCAGCAGCCAAGAAACGGGCAGCTCCTACGAGCAGTACTTC.

There are a few counts of this clonotype. The chain couples TRBV29-1 to TRBJ2-5; D unclear. The CDR3 has 12 residues. Trimming shortened V by 5 bases and J by 3 bases, and 10 bases separated the two germline ends. Germline CDR1 reads SQVTM; CDR2 reads ANQGSEA. The CDR3 sequence is CSVSGGEETQYF. For the CDR3, the DNA is TGCAGCGTTAGTGGCGGAGAAGAGACCCAGTACTTC.

This clonotype was detected a few times. J is TRBJ2-7 and V is TRBV5-1; TRBD2 might be the D (5 bases). CDR1 SGHRS and CDR2 YFSETQ come from the germline V gene. Trimming cost V 4 bases and J 0 bases, with 17 bases left between them. The CDR3 runs 16 residues. The CDR3 loop reads CASSPGSDSYSYEQYF. The CDR3 nucleotides read TGCGCCAGCAGCCCCGGGTCGGACTCCTACTCCTACGAGCAGTACTTC.

The chain combines TRBV23-1 with TRBJ2-1; the match to TRBD2 covers 11 bases. TRBV23-1 is identified as an open reading frame with a role that is uncertain. The CDR3 runs to 17 residues. Trimming cost V 3 bases and J 8 bases; bases outside gene matches: 12. The CDR3 loop is CASSHLYTSGSGDEQFF. As DNA, the CDR3 is TGCGCCAGCAGTCATTTGTATACTAGCGGGAGTGGGGATGAGCAGTTCTTC.

This clonotype was counted many times. V usage is TRBV4-2 and J usage is TRBJ1-2; D unresolved. This CDR3 has 16 residues. V shed 0 bases and J shed 8 bases, with 19 bases lying between them. Germline values: CDR1 LGHNA, CDR2 YNFKEQ. The CDR3 DNA is TGTGCCAGCAGCCAAGATATCGGGGAACGGAACCTGGGCTACACCTTC. Its protein is CASSQDIGERNLGYTF.

This clonotype appeared many times. The V gene is TRBV12-3 or TRBV12-4, the J gene TRBJ2-7, with TRBD1 matching over 10 bases. The CDR3 loop spans 14 amino acids. Trimming removed 5 bases from V and 2 bases from J; junction bases left unmatched: 3. CDR3 in amino acids: CASSGDRGPYEQYF. The CDR3 bases are TGTGCCAGCAGTGGGGACAGGGGTCCCTACGAGCAGTACTTC.

This clonotype was observed many times. The genes are TRBV5-1 and TRBJ2-5; 7 bases match TRBD1. The germline V gene has CDR1 SGHRS and CDR2 YFSETQ. Trimming at V came to 4 bases and at J to 5 bases, leaving 5 bases not matched to a gene. CDR3 length equals 13 residues. The CDR3 loop is CASSGTEGETQYF. The CDR3 DNA is TGCGCCAGCAGCGGGACAGAGGGGGAGACCCAGTACTTC.

A few counts support this clonotype. The chain combines TRBV20-1 with TRBJ2-7; D possibly uses TRBD1 or TRBD2 (7 bases each). This CDR3 is 14 amino acids long. Trimming removed 3 bases from V and 4 bases from J, with 16 bases in between. Germline loops: CDR1 DFQATT, CDR2 SNEGSKA (reference sequence). CDR3 nucleotide sequence: TGCAGTGCTAGGGACGACAGGGAGGGTTACGAGCAGTACTTC. Amino acids: CSARDDREGYEQYF.

This rearrangement joins TRBV9 to TRBJ2-1; weak D call: TRBD2 (6 bases). From germline, CDR1 is SGDLS and CDR2 YYNGEE. This CDR3 comprises 15 residues. V was cut by 1 base and J by 3 bases, with 11 bases left in between. CDR3 coding DNA: TGTGCCAGCAGCGTATATAGCGGCAGCTACAATGAGCAGTTCTTC. Protein product: CASSVYSGSYNEQFF.